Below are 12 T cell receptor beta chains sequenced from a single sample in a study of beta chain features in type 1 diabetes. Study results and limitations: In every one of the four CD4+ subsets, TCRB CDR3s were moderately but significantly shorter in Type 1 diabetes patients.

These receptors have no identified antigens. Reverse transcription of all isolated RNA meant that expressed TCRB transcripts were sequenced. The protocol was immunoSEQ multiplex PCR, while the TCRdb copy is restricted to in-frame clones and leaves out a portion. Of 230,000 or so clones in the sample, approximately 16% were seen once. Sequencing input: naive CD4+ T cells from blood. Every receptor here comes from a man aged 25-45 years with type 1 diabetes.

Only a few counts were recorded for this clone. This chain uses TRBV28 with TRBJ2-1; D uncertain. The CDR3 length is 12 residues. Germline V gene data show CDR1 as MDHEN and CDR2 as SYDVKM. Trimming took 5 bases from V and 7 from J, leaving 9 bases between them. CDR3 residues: CASSVVRNEQFF. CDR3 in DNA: TGTGCCAGCAGTGTGGTAAGGAATGAGCAGTTCTTC.

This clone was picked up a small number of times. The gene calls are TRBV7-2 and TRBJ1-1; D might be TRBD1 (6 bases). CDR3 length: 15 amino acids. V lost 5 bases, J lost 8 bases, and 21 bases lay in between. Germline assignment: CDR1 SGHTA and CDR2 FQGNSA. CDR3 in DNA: TGTGCCAGCAGCCTCCTAGGGGGAGCGACCAAGGAAGCTTTCTTT. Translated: CASSLLGGATKEAFF.

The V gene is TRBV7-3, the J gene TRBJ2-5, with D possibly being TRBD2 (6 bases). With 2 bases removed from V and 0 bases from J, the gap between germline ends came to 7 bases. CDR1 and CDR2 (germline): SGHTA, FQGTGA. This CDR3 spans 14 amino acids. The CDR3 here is CASSLGRHQETQYF. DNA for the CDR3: TGTGCCAGCAGCTTAGGGAGGCACCAAGAGACCCAGTACTTC.

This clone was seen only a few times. The CDR3 spells CSVAQWPGTDTQYF. The CDR3 DNA sequence: TGCAGCGTTGCTCAGTGGCCGGGCACAGATACGCAGTATTTT. The chain couples TRBV29-1 to TRBJ2-3; D ambiguous. The CDR3 totals 14 residues. V lost 4 bases, J lost 1 base, and 12 bases lay in between. The germline V gene has CDR1 SQVTM and CDR2 ANQGSEA.

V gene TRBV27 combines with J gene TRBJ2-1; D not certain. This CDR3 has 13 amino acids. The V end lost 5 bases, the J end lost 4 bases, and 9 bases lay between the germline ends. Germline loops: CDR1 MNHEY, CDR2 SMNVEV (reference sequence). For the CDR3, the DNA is TGTGCCAGCAGTCCATTTACTTACAATGAGCAGTTCTTC. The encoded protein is CASSPFTYNEQFF.

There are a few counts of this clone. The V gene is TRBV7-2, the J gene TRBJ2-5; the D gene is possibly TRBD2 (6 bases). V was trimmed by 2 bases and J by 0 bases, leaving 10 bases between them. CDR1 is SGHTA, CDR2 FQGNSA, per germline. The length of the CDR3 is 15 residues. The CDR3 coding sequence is TGTGCCAGCAGCTTATTGGGACTTAACCAAGAGACCCAGTACTTC. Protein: CASSLLGLNQETQYF.

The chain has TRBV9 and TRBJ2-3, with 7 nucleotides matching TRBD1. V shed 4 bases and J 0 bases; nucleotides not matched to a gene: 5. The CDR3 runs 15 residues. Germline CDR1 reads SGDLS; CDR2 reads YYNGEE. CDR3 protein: CASSLSTGSTDTQYF. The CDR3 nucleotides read TGTGCCAGCAGCCTGTCGACAGGGAGCACAGATACGCAGTATTTT.

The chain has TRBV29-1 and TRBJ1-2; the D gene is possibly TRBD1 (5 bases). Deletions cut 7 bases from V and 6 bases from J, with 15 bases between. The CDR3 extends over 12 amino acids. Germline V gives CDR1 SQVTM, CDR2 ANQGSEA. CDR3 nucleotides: TGCAGCGGGGGCCAAATGGGTGATGGCTACACCTTC. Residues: CSGGQMGDGYTF.

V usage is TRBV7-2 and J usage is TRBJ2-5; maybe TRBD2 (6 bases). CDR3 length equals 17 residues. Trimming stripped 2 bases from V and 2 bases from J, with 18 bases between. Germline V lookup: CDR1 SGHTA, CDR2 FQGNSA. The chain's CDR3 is CASSLPAPGELQETQYF. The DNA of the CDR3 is TGTGCCAGCAGCTTACCCGCTCCGGGAGAACTACAAGAGACCCAGTACTTC.

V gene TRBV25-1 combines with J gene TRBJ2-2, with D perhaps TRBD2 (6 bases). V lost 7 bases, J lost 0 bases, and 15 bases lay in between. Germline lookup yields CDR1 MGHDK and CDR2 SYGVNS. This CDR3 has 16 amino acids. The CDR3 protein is CASMDPAGPNTGELFF. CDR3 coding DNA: TGTGCCAGCATGGACCCAGCGGGCCCGAACACCGGGGAGCTGTTTTTT.

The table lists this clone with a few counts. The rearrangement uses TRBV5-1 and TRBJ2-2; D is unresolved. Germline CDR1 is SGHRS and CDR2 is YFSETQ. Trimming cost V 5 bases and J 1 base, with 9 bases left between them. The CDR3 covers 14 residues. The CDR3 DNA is TGCGCCAGCAGTTCCATGGTGAACACCGGGGAGCTGTTTTTT. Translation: CASSSMVNTGELFF.

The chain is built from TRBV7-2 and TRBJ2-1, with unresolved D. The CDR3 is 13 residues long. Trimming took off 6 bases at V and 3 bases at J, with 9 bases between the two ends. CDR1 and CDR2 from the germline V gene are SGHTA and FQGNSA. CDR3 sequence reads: CASRNSFYNEQFF. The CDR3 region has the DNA TGTGCCAGCAGGAACAGTTTCTACAATGAGCAGTTCTTC.